These T cell receptor beta chains were read from a single sample in a study of T cells after yellow fever vaccination. TCRdb reprocessed the 5' RACE reads via MiXCR and lists one record per CDR3 protein. The sample holds roughly 330,000 distinct CDR3 sequences, 6.5% to 8.5% seen once. The sample consisted of PBMCs, taken 45 days after the first yellow fever vaccination. All receptors derive from a man in his late teens or twenties who received the YFV17D yellow fever vaccine. The CDR3 runs from the conserved cysteine through the conserved F or W. A D gene is named only where the DNA matches it firmly. Not all rows give a size; the values are once, few, many and, for expanded clones, a class.

cdr3_aa cdr3_nt j_call d_call cdr3_length v_call clone_size
CASSQDLYTEAFF TGTGCCAGCAGCCAAGATTTGTACACTGAAGCTTTCTTT TRBJ1-1 . 13 TRBV3-1 few
CASATGVANTEAFF TGCGCCAGCGCTACTGGGGTGGCGAACACTGAAGCTTTCTTT TRBJ1-1 . 14 TRBV5-1 .
CASSQAGQASTDTQYF TGCGCCAGCAGCCAAGCGGGTCAGGCTAGCACAGATACGCAGTATTTT TRBJ2-3 . 16 TRBV4-3 .
CASTKGVMNTEAFF TGTGCCAGCACCAAGGGAGTAATGAACACTGAAGCTTTCTTT TRBJ1-1 . 14 TRBV27 many
CASSARGANTGELFF TGTGCCAGCAGCGCTCGGGGAGCGAACACCGGGGAGCTGTTTTTT TRBJ2-2 . 15 TRBV6-1 few
CASSVGQREETQYF TGTGCCAGCAGCGTCGGACAGAGAGAAGAGACCCAGTACTTC TRBJ2-5 . 14 TRBV7-8 few
CASSFGLRGTDTQYF TGTGCCAGCAGCTTTGGGTTACGGGGCACAGATACGCAGTATTTT TRBJ2-3 . 15 TRBV5-8 many
CASSQQYPGYSNQPQHF TGCGCCAGCAGCCAACAATACCCCGGGTATAGCAATCAGCCCCAGCATTTT TRBJ1-5 . 17 TRBV4-1 many
CASSLDSGVSNQPQHF TGTGCCAGCAGCTTAGATTCTGGGGTTAGCAATCAGCCCCAGCATTTT TRBJ1-5 . 16 TRBV7-2 .
CASSLGLAGGAEQFF TGTGCCAGCAGCCTCGGACTAGCGGGGGGCGCTGAGCAGTTCTTC TRBJ2-1 TRBD2 15 TRBV9 few
CATSNPRDREGETQYF TGTGCCACCAGCAACCCCCGAGACAGGGAAGGGGAGACCCAGTACTTC TRBJ2-5 TRBD1 16 TRBV15 .
CASVPGQPWDGYTF TGTGCCAGCGTTCCGGGACAGCCTTGGGATGGCTACACCTTC TRBJ1-2 TRBD1 14 TRBV12-3/TRBV12-4 few
CASSLGYGYTDTQYF TGTGCCAGCAGCTTAGGATACGGATACACAGATACGCAGTATTTT TRBJ2-3 . 15 TRBV11-2 many
CSARRGVNTEAFF TGCAGTGCTAGACGAGGGGTGAACACTGAAGCTTTCTTT TRBJ1-1 . 13 TRBV20-1 few
CASSLGSAGRETQYF TGTGCCAGCAGCTTAGGGTCAGCGGGGAGGGAGACCCAGTACTTC TRBJ2-5 TRBD2 15 TRBV7-8 many
CASSLVTSTGELFF TGTGCCAGCAGCCTCGTGACATCAACCGGGGAGCTGTTTTTT TRBJ2-2 . 14 TRBV14 many
CASSLRTSGGRYSYNEQFF TGTGCCAGCAGTTTAAGGACTAGCGGGGGACGTTACTCCTACAATGAGCAGTTCTTC TRBJ2-1 TRBD2 19 TRBV12-3/TRBV12-4 few
CASSHNDISYEQYF TGCGCCAGCAGCCATAACGACATCTCCTACGAGCAGTACTTC TRBJ2-7 . 14 TRBV4-1 few
CASSPPWPPVGTQYF TGTGCCAGCAGCCCCCCCTGGCCCCCGGTGGGGACCCAGTACTTC TRBJ2-5 . 15 TRBV7-9 many
CASSRGGSGELFF TGCGCCAGCAGCCGGGGGGGTTCCGGGGAGCTGTTTTTT TRBJ2-2 TRBD2 13 TRBV5-1 few
CASSAGTGNYGYTF TGTGCCAGCAGTGCCGGGACAGGGAACTATGGCTACACCTTC TRBJ1-2 TRBD1 14 TRBV25-1 .
CASSGQGATEAFF TGTGCCAGCAGCGGACAGGGGGCCACTGAAGCTTTCTTT TRBJ1-1 TRBD1 13 TRBV25-1 .
CASAAGAPLDNEQFF TGCGCCAGTGCCGCGGGGGCCCCCCTTGACAATGAGCAGTTCTTC TRBJ2-1 . 15 TRBV5-1 many
CASSPPPNEKLFF TGTGCCAGCTCACCGCCCCCAAATGAAAAACTGTTTTTT TRBJ1-4 . 13 TRBV18 few
CASSWRGRTDTQYF TGTGCCAGCAGTTGGCGGGGGCGCACAGATACGCAGTATTTT TRBJ2-3 . 14 TRBV6-5 many
CAISGIAGGNNEQFF TGTGCCATCAGCGGCATAGCGGGGGGTAACAATGAGCAGTTCTTC TRBJ2-1 TRBD2 15 TRBV10-3 many
CSVEDLGLANTGELFF TGCAGCGTTGAAGATCTGGGGTTGGCGAACACCGGGGAGCTGTTTTTT TRBJ2-2 . 16 TRBV29-1 .